These T cell receptor beta chains were read from a single sample in a study of CD8 T cells in Susac syndrome. Using its own MiXCR run on the immunoSEQ multiplex PCR reads, TCRdb lists one record per CDR3 protein. The table has more than 150,000 distinct CDR3 sequences, about 91% seen once; the top ten hold roughly 0.08%. Sequencing used CD4+ T cells from PBMCs. Receptors were obtained from a human donor in good health. Both conserved end residues are part of each CDR3. A D gene is named only where the DNA matches it firmly. Clone size appears in some rows only: once, few, many, or a class for an expanded clone.

cdr3_nt,cdr3_aa,v_call,clone_size,j_call,d_call
TGTGCCAGCACCTCGGGGGGGACCGGACAGCCCCAGCATTTT,CASTSGGTGQPQHF,TRBV12-3/TRBV12-4,-,TRBJ1-5,-
TGCAGTGCCGGCGAGACTAGCGGGAGTCAGCAGTACTTC,CSAGETSGSQQYF,TRBV20-1,-,TRBJ2-7,TRBD2
TGTGCCAGCAGGGGGGGCCTGGACTATGGCTACACCTTC,CASRGGLDYGYTF,TRBV28,-,TRBJ1-2,-
TGCGCCAGCAGCGCGGCTTACTACAATGAGCAGTTCTTC,CASSAAYYNEQFF,TRBV5-1,once,TRBJ2-1,-
TGTGCCAGTAGTATCCGCCCAGGGGGCTGGAACAATGAGCAGTTCTTC,CASSIRPGGWNNEQFF,TRBV19,-,TRBJ2-1,TRBD1
TGCAGTGTCGGAGGGGGGGCCGGTGGCTACACCTTC,CSVGGGAGGYTF,TRBV20-1,once,TRBJ1-2,-
TGTGCCAGCAGCTTACCATCGGCCCCAAAAAAATCCTACGAGCAGTACTTC,CASSLPSAPKKSYEQYF,TRBV7-8,-,TRBJ2-7,-
TGTGCCAGCGGAAAGGACAGGGGACACAATGAGCAGTTCTTC,CASGKDRGHNEQFF,TRBV7-9,-,TRBJ2-1,TRBD1
TGTGCCAGCAGTGAAAGTCTAGCGGGGGGTTTGGATGAGCAGTTCTTC,CASSESLAGGLDEQFF,TRBV25-1,-,TRBJ2-1,TRBD2
TGCGCCAGCAGCTTGCCCGCGGGAGGAGGGACAGATACGCAGTATTTT,CASSLPAGGGTDTQYF,TRBV5-1,once,TRBJ2-3,TRBD2
TGCGCCAGCAGCCAGGGGACTAGCGGGGTAGATACGCAGTATTTT,CASSQGTSGVDTQYF,TRBV4-3,-,TRBJ2-3,TRBD2
TGTGCCAGCAGCCTCGGGGGGGGCGCGACAGGGGACTATGGCTACACCTTC,CASSLGGGATGDYGYTF,TRBV7-9,-,TRBJ1-2,TRBD1
TGTGCCAGCAGCGAAACTAGCGCCTACAATGAGCAGTTCTTC,CASSETSAYNEQFF,TRBV9,once,TRBJ2-1,TRBD2